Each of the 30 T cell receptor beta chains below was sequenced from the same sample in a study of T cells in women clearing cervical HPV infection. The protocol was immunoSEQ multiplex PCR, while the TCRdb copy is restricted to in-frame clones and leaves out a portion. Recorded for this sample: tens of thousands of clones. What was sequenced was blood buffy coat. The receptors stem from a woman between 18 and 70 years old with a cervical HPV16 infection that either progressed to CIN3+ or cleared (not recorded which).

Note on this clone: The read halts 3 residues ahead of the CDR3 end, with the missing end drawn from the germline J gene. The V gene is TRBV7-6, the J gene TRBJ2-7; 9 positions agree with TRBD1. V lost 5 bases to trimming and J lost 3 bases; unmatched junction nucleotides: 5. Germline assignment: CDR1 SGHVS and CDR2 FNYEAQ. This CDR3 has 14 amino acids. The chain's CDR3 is CASSQDRGSYEQYF. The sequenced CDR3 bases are TGTGCCAGCAGCCAAGACAGGGGGAGCTACGAG.

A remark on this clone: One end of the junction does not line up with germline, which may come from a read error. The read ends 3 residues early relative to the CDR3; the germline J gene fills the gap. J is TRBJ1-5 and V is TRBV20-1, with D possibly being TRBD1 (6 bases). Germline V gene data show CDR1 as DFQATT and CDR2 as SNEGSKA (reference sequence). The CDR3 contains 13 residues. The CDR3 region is CSASLQGKQPQHF. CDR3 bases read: TGCAGTGCTAGTTTACAGGGCAAACAGCCC.

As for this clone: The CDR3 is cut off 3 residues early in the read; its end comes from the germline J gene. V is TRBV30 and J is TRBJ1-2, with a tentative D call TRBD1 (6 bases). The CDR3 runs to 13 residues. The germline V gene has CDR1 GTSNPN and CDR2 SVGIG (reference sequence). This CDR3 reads CAWNLQGFEGYTF. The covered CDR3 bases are TGTGCCTGGAATTTACAGGGCTTCGAGGGC.

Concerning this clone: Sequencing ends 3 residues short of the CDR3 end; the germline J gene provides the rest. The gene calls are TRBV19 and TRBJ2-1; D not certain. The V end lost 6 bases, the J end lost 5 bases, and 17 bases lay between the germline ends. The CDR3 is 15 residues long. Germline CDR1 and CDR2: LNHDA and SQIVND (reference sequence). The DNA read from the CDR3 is TGTGCCAGTAGCATCCAGAAAGTGTTTCACAATGAG. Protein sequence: CASSIQKVFHNE. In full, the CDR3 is CASSIQKVFHNEQFF.

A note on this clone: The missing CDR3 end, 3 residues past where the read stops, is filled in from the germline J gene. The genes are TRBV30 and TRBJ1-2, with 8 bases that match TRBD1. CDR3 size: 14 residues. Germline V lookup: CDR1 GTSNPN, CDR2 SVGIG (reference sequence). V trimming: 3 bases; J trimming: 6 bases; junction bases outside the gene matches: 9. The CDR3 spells CAWRELAGGDGYTF. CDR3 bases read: TGTGCCTGGAGGGAACTGGCAGGGGGCGATGGC.

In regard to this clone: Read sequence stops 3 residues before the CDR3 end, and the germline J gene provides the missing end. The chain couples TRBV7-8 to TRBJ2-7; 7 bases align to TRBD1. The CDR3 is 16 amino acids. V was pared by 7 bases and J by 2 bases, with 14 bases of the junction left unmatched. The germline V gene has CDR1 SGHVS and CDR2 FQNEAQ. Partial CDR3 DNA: TGTGCCAGCACCACCCATACCGGGACAGCAACCTACGAG. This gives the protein CASTTHTGTATYE. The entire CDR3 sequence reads CASTTHTGTATYEQYF.

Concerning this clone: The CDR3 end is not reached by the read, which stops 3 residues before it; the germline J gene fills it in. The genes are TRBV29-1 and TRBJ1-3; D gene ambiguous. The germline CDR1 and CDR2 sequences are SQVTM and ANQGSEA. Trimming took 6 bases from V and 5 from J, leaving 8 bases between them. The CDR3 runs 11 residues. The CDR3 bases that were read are TGCAGCGTACGGGGTAGAAACACC. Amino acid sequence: CSVRGRNT. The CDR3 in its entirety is CSVRGRNTIYF.

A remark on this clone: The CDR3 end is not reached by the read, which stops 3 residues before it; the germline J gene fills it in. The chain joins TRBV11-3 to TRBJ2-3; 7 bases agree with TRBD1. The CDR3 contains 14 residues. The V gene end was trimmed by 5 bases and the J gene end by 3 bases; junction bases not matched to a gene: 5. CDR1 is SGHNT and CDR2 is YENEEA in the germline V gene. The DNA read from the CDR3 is TGTGCCAGCAGCCCGCGACAGGGAACAGATACG. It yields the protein CASSPRQGTDT. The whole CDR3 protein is CASSPRQGTDTQYF.

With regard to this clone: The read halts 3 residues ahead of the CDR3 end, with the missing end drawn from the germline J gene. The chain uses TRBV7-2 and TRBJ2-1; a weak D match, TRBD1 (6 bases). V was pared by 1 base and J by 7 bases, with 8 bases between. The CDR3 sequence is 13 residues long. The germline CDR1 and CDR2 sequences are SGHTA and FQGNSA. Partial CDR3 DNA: TGTGCCAGCAGCTTAGGACAGGAGAATGAG. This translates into CASSLGQENE. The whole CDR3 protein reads CASSLGQENEQFF.

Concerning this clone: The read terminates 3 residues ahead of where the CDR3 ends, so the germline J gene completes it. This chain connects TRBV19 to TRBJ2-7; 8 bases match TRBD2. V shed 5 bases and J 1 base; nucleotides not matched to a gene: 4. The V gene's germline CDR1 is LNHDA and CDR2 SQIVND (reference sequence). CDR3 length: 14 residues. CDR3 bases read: TGTGCCAGTAGTCTAGGACTAGCTTCCTACGAG. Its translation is CASSLGLASYE. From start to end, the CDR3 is CASSLGLASYEQYF.

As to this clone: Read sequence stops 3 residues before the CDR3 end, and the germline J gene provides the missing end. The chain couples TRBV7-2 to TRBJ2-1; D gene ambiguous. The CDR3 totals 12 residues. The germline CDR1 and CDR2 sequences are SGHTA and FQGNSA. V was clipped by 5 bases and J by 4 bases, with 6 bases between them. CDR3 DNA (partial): TGTGCCAGCAGCCCGCAGTACAATGAG. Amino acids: CASSPQYNE. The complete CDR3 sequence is CASSPQYNEQFF.

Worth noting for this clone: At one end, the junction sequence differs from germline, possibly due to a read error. The part of the CDR3 DNA that was read is TGTGCCAGCAGGTTGGACCGGTGGACTGAA. Its translation is CASRLDRWTE. The entire CDR3 sequence reads CASRLDRWTEAFF. The chain employs TRBV5-4 and TRBJ1-1, with D uncertain. The CDR3 is cut off 3 residues early in the read; its end comes from the germline J gene. The CDR3 has 13 amino acids. Germline V gene data show CDR1 as SGHNT and CDR2 as YYREEE (reference sequence). Using reference TRBV5-4 and TRBJ1-1 for the parts outside the CDR3, the full variable domain is ETGVTQSPTHLIKTRGQQVTLRCSSQSGHNTVSWYQQALGQGPQFIFQYYREEENGRGNFPPRFSGLQFPNYSSELNVNALELDDSALYLCASRLDRWTEAFFGQGTRLTVV.

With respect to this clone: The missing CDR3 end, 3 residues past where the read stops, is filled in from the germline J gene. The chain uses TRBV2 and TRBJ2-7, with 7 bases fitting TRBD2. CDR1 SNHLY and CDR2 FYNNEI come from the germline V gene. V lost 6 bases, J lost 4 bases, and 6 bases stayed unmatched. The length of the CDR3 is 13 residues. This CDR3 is CASRGAGEYEQYF. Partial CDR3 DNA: TGTGCCAGCAGAGGTGCGGGAGAGTACGAG.

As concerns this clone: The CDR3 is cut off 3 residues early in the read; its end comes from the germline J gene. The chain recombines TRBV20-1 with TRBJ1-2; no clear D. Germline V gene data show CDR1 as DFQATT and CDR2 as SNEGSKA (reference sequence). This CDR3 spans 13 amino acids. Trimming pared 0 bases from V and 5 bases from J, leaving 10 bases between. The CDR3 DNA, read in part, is TGCAGTGCTAGAGACCTCAGAGAATATGGC. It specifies CSARDLREYG. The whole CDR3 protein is CSARDLREYGYTF.

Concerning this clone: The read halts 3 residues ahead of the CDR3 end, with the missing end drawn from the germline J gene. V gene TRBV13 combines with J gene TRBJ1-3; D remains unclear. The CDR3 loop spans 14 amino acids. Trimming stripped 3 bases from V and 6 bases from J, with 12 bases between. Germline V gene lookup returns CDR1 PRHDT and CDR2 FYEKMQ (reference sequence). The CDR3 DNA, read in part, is TGTGCCAGCAGCTTGCAACACGCAACAAACACC. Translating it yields CASSLQHATNT. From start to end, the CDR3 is CASSLQHATNTIYF. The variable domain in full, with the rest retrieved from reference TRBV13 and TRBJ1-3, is AAGVIQSPRHLIKEKRETATLKCYPIPRHDTVYWYQQGPGQDPQFLISFYEKMQSDKGSIPDRFSAQQFSDYHSELNMSSLELGDSALYFCASSLQHATNTIYFGEGSWLTVV.

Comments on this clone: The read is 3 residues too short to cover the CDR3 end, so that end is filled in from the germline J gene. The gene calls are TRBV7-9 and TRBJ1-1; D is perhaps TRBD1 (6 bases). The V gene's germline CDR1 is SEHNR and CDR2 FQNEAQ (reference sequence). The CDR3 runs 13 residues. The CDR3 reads CASSSRGQETAFF. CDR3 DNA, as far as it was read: TGTGCCAGCAGCTCACGGGGACAAGAGACA.

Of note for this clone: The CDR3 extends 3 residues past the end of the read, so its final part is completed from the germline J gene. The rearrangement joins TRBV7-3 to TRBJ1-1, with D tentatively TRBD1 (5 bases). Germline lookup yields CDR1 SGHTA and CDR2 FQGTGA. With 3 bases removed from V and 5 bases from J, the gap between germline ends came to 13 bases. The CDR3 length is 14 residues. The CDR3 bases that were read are TGTGCCAGCAGCTTGGGAGGGGCGGGGACTGAA. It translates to CASSLGGAGTE. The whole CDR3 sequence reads CASSLGGAGTEAFF.

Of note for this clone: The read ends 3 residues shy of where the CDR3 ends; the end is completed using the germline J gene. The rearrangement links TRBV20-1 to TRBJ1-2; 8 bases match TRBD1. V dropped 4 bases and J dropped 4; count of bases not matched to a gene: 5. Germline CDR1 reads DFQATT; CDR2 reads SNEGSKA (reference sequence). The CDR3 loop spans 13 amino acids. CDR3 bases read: TGCAGTGCTATCAGGGGGCTGAGCTATGGC. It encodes CSAIRGLSYG. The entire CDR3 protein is CSAIRGLSYGYTF.

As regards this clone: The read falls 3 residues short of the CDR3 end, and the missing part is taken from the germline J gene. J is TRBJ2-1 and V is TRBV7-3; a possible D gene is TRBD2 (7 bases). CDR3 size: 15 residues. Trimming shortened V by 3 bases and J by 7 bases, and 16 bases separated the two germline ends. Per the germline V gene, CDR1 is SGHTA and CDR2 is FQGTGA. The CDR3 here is CASSLAGASYNEQFF. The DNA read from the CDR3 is TGTGCCAGCAGCTTGGCGGGGGCTTCGTATAATGAG.

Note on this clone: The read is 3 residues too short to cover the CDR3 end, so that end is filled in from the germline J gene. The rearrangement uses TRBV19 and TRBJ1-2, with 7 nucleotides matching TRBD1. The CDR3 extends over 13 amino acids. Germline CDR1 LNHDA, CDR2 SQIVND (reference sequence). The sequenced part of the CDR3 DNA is TGTGCCAGTAGTATGAGTCGGACAGGACTC. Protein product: CASSMSRTGL. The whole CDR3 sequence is CASSMSRTGLYTF.

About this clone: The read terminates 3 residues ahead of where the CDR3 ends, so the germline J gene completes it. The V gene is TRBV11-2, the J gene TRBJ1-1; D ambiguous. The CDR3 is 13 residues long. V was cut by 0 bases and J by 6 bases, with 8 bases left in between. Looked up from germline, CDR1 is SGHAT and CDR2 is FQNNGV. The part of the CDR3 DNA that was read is TGTGCCAGCAGCTTAGATCGCAGTGCTGAA. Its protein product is CASSLDRSAE. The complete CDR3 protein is CASSLDRSAEAFF.

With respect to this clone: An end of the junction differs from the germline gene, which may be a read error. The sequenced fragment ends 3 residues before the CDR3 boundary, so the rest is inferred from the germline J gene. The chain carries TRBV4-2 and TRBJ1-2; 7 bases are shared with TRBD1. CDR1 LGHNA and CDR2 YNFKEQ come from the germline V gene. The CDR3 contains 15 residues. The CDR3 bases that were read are TGCGCCAGCAGCCAAAATCCCGGGACCAGGGGGGGC. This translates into CASSQNPGTRGG. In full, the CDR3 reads CASSQNPGTRGGYTF.

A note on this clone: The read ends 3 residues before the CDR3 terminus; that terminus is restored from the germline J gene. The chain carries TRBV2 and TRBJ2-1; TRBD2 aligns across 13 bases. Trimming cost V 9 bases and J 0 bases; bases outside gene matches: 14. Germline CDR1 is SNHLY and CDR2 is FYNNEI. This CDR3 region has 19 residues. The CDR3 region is CASEGTSGNLSSSYNEQFF. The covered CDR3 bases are TGTGCCAGTGAGGGGACTAGCGGGAATCTAAGTAGCTCCTACAATGAG. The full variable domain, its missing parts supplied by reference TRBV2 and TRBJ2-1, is EPEVTQTPSHQVTQMGQEVILRCVPISNHLYFYWYRQILGQKVEFLVSFYNNEISEKSEIFDDQFSVERPDGSNFTLKIRSTKLEDSAMYFCASEGTSGNLSSSYNEQFFGPGTRLTVL.

CDR3 DNA (partial): TGTGCTAGTGGTGCGGGGGATCAGCCC. Translating it yields CASGAGDQP. The CDR3 reads in full as CASGAGDQPQHF. The chain combines TRBV12-5 with TRBJ1-5; D is possibly TRBD1 (5 bases). The CDR3 end falls 3 residues outside the read, so it is completed with the germline J gene. The V gene's germline CDR1 is LGHNT and CDR2 FRNRAP. The CDR3 runs 12 residues. Trimming left V 5 bases short and J 5 bases short, with 7 bases between.

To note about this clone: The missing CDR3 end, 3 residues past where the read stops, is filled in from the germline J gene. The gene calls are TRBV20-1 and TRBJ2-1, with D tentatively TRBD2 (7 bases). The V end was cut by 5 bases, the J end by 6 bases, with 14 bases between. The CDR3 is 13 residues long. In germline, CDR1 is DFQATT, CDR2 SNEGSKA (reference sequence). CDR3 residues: CSARRGRVNEQFF. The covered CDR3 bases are TGCAGTGCTCGAAGGGGGAGGGTCAATGAG.

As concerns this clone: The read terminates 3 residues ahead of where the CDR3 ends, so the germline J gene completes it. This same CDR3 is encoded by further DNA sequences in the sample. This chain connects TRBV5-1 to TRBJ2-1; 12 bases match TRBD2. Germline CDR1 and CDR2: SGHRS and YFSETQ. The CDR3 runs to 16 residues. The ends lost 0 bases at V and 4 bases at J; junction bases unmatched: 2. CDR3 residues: CASSLGTSGIYNEQFF. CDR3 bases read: TGCGCCAGCAGCTTGGGGACTAGCGGGATTTACAATGAG.

This CDR3 is CASTSKKQGGYGYTF. The CDR3 DNA, read in part, is TGTGCCAGCACCTCGAAGAAACAGGGAGGTTATGGC. V and J are TRBV5-6 and TRBJ1-2, with a weak D call TRBD1 (6 bases). Read sequence stops 3 residues before the CDR3 end, and the germline J gene provides the missing end. The CDR3 covers 15 residues. Per germline, CDR1 SGHDT and CDR2 YYEEEE. Trimming removed 6 bases at V and 5 bases at J, with 20 bases between. Drawing the rest from reference TRBV5-6 and TRBJ1-2, the complete variable domain is DAGVTQSPTHLIKTRGQQVTLRCSPKSGHDTVSWYQQALGQGPQFIFQYYEEEERQRGNFPDRFSGHQFPNYSSELNVNALLLGDSALYLCASTSKKQGGYGYTFGSGTRLTVV.

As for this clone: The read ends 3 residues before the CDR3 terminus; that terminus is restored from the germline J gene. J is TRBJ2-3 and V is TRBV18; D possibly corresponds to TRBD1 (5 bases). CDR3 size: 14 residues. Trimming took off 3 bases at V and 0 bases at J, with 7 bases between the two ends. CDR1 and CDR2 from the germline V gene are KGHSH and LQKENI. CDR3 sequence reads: CASSPNRSTDTQYF. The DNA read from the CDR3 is TGTGCCAGCTCACCCAACAGGAGCACAGATACG. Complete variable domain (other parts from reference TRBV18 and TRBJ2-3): NAGVMQNPRHLVRRRGQEARLRCSPMKGHSHVYWYRQLPEEGLKFMVYLQKENIIDESGMPKERFSAEFPKEGPSILRIQQVVRGDSAAYFCASSPNRSTDTQYFGPGTRLTVL.

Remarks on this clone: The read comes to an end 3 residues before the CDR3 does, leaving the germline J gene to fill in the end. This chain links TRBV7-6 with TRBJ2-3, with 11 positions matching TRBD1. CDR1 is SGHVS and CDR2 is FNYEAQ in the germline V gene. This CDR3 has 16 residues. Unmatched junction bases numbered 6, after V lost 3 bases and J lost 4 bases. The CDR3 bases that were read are TGTGCCAGCAGCTTCAACCCGGGACAGGGGGCAGATACG. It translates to CASSFNPGQGADT. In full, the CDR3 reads CASSFNPGQGADTQYF.

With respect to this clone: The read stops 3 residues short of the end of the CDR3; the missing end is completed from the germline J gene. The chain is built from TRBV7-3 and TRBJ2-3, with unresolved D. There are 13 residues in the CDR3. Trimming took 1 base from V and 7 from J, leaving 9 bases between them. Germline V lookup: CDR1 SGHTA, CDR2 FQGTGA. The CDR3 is CASSLNARYTQYF. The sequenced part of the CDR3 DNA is TGTGCCAGCAGCTTAAACGCCCGGTATACG.